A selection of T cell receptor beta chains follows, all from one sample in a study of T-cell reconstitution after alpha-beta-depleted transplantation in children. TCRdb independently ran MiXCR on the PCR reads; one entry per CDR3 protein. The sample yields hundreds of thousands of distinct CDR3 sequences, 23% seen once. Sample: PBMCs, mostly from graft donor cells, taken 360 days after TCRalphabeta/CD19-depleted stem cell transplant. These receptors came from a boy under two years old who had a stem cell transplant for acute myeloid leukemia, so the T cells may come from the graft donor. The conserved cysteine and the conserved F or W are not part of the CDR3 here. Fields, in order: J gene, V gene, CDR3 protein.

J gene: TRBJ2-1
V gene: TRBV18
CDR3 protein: ASSPLGLGSYNEQF

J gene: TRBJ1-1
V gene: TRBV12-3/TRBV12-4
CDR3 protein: ASTIDRGGSGTEAF

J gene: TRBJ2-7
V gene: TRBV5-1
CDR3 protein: ASSLPTSGGPRYYEQY

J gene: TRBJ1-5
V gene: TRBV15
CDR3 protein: ATSTQGGQPQH

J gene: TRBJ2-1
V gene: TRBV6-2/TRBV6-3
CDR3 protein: ASTGYPYNEQF

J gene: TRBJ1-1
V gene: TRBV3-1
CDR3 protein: ASSPTGGVTEAF

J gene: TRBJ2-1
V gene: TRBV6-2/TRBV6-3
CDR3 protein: ASSPDLGPLLQF

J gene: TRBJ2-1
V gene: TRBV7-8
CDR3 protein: ASSLDNSLNEQF

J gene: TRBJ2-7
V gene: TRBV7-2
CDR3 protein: ASSAPPGQGTLEQY

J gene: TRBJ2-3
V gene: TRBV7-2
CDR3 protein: ASSSILSEITDTQY

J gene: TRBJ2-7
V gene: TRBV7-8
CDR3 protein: ASSLAIGTGFTYEQY

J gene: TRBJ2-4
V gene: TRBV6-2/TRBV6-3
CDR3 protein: ASSYSRSLAKNIQY

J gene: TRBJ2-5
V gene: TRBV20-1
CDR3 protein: SAREESIGETQY

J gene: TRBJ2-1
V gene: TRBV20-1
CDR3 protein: SAETSGGSDEQF

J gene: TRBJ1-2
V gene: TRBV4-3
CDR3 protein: ASSQDLLSRGNYGYT

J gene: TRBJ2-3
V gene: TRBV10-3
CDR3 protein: AIRTLHRDTSTDTQY